This is a list of T cell receptor beta chains from one sample in a study of T cell responses to AZD1222 COVID-19 vaccine. The data were produced by immunoSEQ multiplex PCR, yet TCRdb's version contains in-frame clones alone and is incomplete. The table records some 150,000 clones, about 93% of them present only once. The source was peripheral blood, collected on day 0 of AZD1222 vaccination. All receptors come from an adult in good health. Both conserved end residues are part of each CDR3. A D gene is named only where the DNA matches it firmly. Clone size is shown for a subset of rows, as once, few, many or a class of expanded clone.

j_call,d_call,v_call,clone_size,cdr3_aa,cdr3_nt
TRBJ1-5,.,TRBV7-7,.,CASSLGPGEGNQPQHF,TGTGCTAGCAGCTTAGGTCCGGGGGAAGGGAATCAGCCCCAGCATTTT
TRBJ2-1,.,TRBV5-1,.,CASSLEVNNEQFF,TGCGCCAGCAGCTTGGAGGTGAACAATGAGCAGTTCTTC
TRBJ1-5,TRBD1,TRBV19,few,CASGPLTGTGINQPQHF,TGTGCCAGTGGCCCTCTCACCGGGACAGGGATTAATCAGCCCCAGCATTTT
TRBJ2-7,TRBD2,TRBV9,.,CASSVDGGSYEQYF,TGTGCCAGCAGCGTAGACGGCGGGAGCTACGAGCAGTACTTC
TRBJ1-3,.,TRBV3-1/TRBV3-2,.,CASSQVAGTGNTIYF,TGTGCCAGCAGCCAAGTAGCAGGGACGGGAAACACCATATATTTT
TRBJ2-6,.,TRBV2,once,CASRARRGASGANVLTF,TGTGCCAGCAGAGCGAGGAGGGGCGCTTCTGGGGCCAACGTCCTGACTTTC
TRBJ1-1,TRBD1,TRBV5-8,.,CASARTGATEAFF,TGTGCCAGCGCCCGGACAGGGGCCACTGAAGCTTTCTTT
TRBJ1-6,TRBD1,TRBV5-1,.,CASSRQPGGSENSPLHF,TGCGCCAGCAGTCGGCAGCCAGGGGGATCGGAAAATTCACCCCTCCACTTT
TRBJ1-4,.,TRBV25-1,.,CASSIGAKLFF,TGTGCCAGCAGTATCGGGGCAAAACTGTTTTTT
TRBJ2-3,TRBD2,TRBV19,.,CASAITSGKADTQYF,TGTGCCAGTGCCATTACTAGCGGGAAGGCAGATACGCAGTATTTT
TRBJ1-5,.,TRBV11-2,.,CASSLRGSGNNQPQHF,TGTGCCAGCAGCTTACGAGGATCAGGGAACAATCAGCCCCAGCATTTT
TRBJ2-5,.,TRBV12-3/TRBV12-4,.,CASTLRLLETQYF,TGTGCCAGCACCCTTCGTTTACTAGAGACCCAGTACTTC
TRBJ2-1,.,TRBV4-3,.,CASSQLAFPHNEQFF,TGCGCCAGCAGCCAATTAGCTTTCCCTCACAATGAGCAGTTCTTC
TRBJ1-1,TRBD1,TRBV5-1,.,CASSLSPGQGTEAFF,TGCGCCAGCAGCCTTTCCCCGGGACAGGGTACTGAAGCTTTCTTT
TRBJ1-2,TRBD1,TRBV11-2,.,CASSLRGGLDGYTF,TGTGCCAGCAGCTTAAGAGGGGGCCTTGATGGCTACACCTTC
TRBJ2-2,.,TRBV6-1,.,CASSEGSRDTGELFF,TGTGCCAGCAGTGAAGGTTCCAGGGACACCGGGGAGCTGTTTTTT
TRBJ1-2,.,TRBV10-3,few,CAIRGYGLRGYTF,TGTGCCATCAGGGGGTACGGACTTCGGGGCTACACCTTC
TRBJ1-6,.,TRBV27,.,CASSLAGTNNSPLHF,TGTGCCAGCAGTTTAGCGGGTACCAATAATTCACCCCTCCACTTT
TRBJ2-7,.,TRBV21-1,.,CATRHLTGGYEQYF,TGTGCCACCCGGCACCTAACAGGAGGCTACGAGCAGTACTTC
TRBJ2-7,TRBD2,TRBV28,.,CASSFPAGGSYEQYF,TGTGCCAGCAGTTTTCCAGCGGGAGGCTCCTACGAGCAGTACTTC
TRBJ1-4,.,TRBV5-6,.,CASSPDGGVEKLFF,TGTGCCAGCAGCCCGGACGGAGGGGTTGAAAAACTGTTTTTT
TRBJ2-7,TRBD2,TRBV19,.,CASSTQREGYEQYF,TGTGCCAGTAGTACCCAGCGGGAGGGCTACGAGCAGTACTTC
TRBJ1-1,.,TRBV7-3,.,CASSFGGGLRTEAFF,TGTGCCAGCAGCTTTGGAGGGGGGTTAAGGACTGAAGCTTTCTTT
TRBJ2-3,.,TRBV7-9,.,CASSPVGSTDTQYF,TGTGCCAGCAGCCCCGTTGGGAGCACAGATACGCAGTATTTT
TRBJ1-1,.,TRBV7-8,.,CASSPIAVVNTEAFF,TGTGCCAGCAGCCCCATCGCAGTAGTGAACACTGAAGCTTTCTTT
TRBJ1-1,.,TRBV19,.,CASTRVLGSEAFF,TGTGCCAGTACCCGGGTGTTGGGTTCTGAAGCTTTCTTT
TRBJ2-3,.,TRBV12-3/TRBV12-4,.,CASRTVYRDTQYF,TGTGCCAGCAGGACCGTGTATAGAGATACGCAGTATTTT
TRBJ1-5,.,TRBV19,.,CASRASGEYVFQPQHF,TGTGCCAGTAGAGCCTCAGGGGAGTACGTTTTCCAGCCCCAGCATTTT
TRBJ1-1,.,TRBV12-3/TRBV12-4,.,CATLPQRNTEAFF,TGTGCCACCTTGCCCCAGCGGAACACTGAAGCTTTCTTT
TRBJ2-7,.,TRBV7-8,once,CASSIGLSYEQYF,TGTGCCAGCAGCATTGGACTCTCCTACGAGCAGTACTTC
TRBJ2-5,.,TRBV5-5,.,CASSLPLDYSGAQETQYF,TGTGCCAGCAGCTTGCCATTAGATTATAGCGGAGCCCAAGAGACCCAGTACTTC
TRBJ1-2,.,TRBV4-3,.,CASSLEGQVNYGYTF,TGCGCCAGCAGCCTAGAGGGCCAAGTTAACTATGGCTACACCTTC
TRBJ2-3,TRBD2,TRBV4-2,.,CASSQDRRGGPDTQYF,TGTGCCAGCAGCCAAGATAGGCGGGGGGGCCCCGATACGCAGTATTTT
TRBJ2-1,.,TRBV7-8,.,CASSFGLVGGVNEQFF,TGTGCCAGCAGCTTTGGCTTGGTAGGTGGGGTCAATGAGCAGTTCTTC
TRBJ1-6,TRBD1,TRBV7-6,.,CASSLGQGLNSPLHF,TGTGCCAGCAGCTTAGGACAGGGACTTAATTCACCCCTCCACTTT
TRBJ1-3,TRBD1,TRBV18,.,CASSYTTGATGNTIYF,TGTGCCAGCTCCTATACCACAGGGGCCACTGGAAACACCATATATTTT
TRBJ1-4,.,TRBV14,.,CASSKKVGRGYEKLFF,TGTGCCAGCAGCAAGAAGGTGGGCAGGGGTTATGAAAAACTGTTTTTT
TRBJ1-1,TRBD1,TRBV6-5,.,CASSLLGQGTEAFF,TGTGCCAGCAGTCTCTTGGGACAGGGCACTGAAGCTTTCTTT
TRBJ2-7,.,TRBV6-5,.,CASSYSLIGVGDEQYF,TGTGCCAGCAGTTACTCCCTTATAGGGGTAGGGGACGAGCAGTACTTC
TRBJ2-3,.,TRBV12-3/TRBV12-4,.,CASSLRHTDTQYF,TGTGCCAGCAGTCTCCGACATACAGATACGCAGTATTTT
TRBJ1-2,.,TRBV5-1,.,CASSLARGEDGYTF,TGCGCCAGCAGCTTGGCCCGGGGGGAAGATGGCTACACCTTC
TRBJ2-7,.,TRBV25-1,.,CASSEFGTLNEQYF,TGTGCCAGCAGTGAATTTGGGACACTCAACGAGCAGTACTTC
TRBJ2-4,.,TRBV7-2,.,CASSLESKGKRPKNIQYF,TGTGCCAGCAGCTTAGAGAGCAAGGGTAAACGCCCCAAAAACATTCAGTACTTC
TRBJ2-2,.,TRBV9,.,CASSVGQTGELFF,TGTGCCAGCAGCGTAGGGCAGACCGGGGAGCTGTTTTTT
TRBJ1-2,TRBD1,TRBV19,.,CASSIAQGSGYTF,TGTGCCAGTAGTATAGCACAGGGGTCTGGCTACACCTTC
TRBJ2-7,TRBD1,TRBV28,.,CASSLGGAGGEGEQYF,TGTGCCAGCAGTTTAGGTGGGGCAGGGGGCGAAGGCGAGCAGTACTTC
TRBJ2-7,.,TRBV28,.,CASSLTGEVYEQYF,TGTGCCAGCAGTTTAACAGGGGAGGTATACGAGCAGTACTTC
TRBJ2-3,.,TRBV7-9,.,CASSLGGDGTDTQYF,TGTGCCAGCAGCTTAGGAGGGGACGGCACAGATACGCAGTATTTT
TRBJ2-5,TRBD1,TRBV6-1,.,CASSDYWDRGAMETQYF,TGTGCCAGCAGTGATTACTGGGACAGGGGGGCTATGGAGACCCAGTACTTC
TRBJ2-1,TRBD2,TRBV13,.,CASSPPGTSNEQFF,TGTGCCAGCAGCCCGCCCGGGACTAGCAATGAGCAGTTCTTC
TRBJ2-1,.,TRBV9,few,CASSVGSSYNEQFF,TGTGCCAGCAGCGTAGGGAGCTCCTACAATGAGCAGTTCTTC
TRBJ2-1,TRBD2,TRBV15,.,CATSGARASGTHEQFF,TGTGCCACCAGCGGCGCAAGGGCTAGCGGGACCCATGAGCAGTTCTTC
TRBJ2-7,.,TRBV11-3,.,CASSYDRDYEQYF,TGTGCCAGCTCATATGATCGGGACTACGAGCAGTACTTC
TRBJ2-1,.,TRBV9,.,CASSVRTGIAFNEQFF,TGTGCCAGCAGCGTCCGGACGGGGATCGCTTTCAATGAGCAGTTCTTC